What follows are 14 T cell receptor beta chains derived from one specimen sequenced in a study of CD8 T cells in Susac syndrome. It was with random hexamers that roughly 0.45 to 1 ug RNA was reverse transcribed. TCRdb reprocessed the immunoSEQ multiplex PCR reads via MiXCR and lists one record per CDR3 protein. The sample holds about 300,000 distinct CDR3 sequences, around 85% seen once. Sequencing was performed on CD8+ T cells from PBMCs. The receptors come from a human donor with multiple sclerosis.

The chain joins TRBV20-1 to TRBJ2-2; TRBD2 aligns across 7 bases. This CDR3 has 18 residues. Per the germline V gene, CDR1 is DFQATT and CDR2 is SNEGSKA (reference sequence). With 5 bases clipped from V and 4 bases from J, the junction kept 19 bases outside the gene matches. The CDR3 bases are TGCAGTGCTTTGGCGGGGGTATCCCACCATCCAGGCACCGGGGAGCTGTTTTTT. Translated: CSALAGVSHHPGTGELFF.

This clonotype was recorded once. This sequence joins TRBV28 and TRBJ2-3, with D uncertain. Between the trimmed V and J ends, which lost 6 bases and 2 bases, there was a span of 21 bases. The CDR3 extends over 17 amino acids. Germline V gene lookup returns CDR1 MDHEN and CDR2 SYDVKM. The DNA of the CDR3 is TGTGCCAGCAGCTTTGATCCGGACCAATCTTACACAGATACGCAGTATTTT. Translated: CASSFDPDQSYTDTQYF.

The gene calls are TRBV5-4 and TRBJ2-7; 8 positions match TRBD2. The CDR3 is made up of 14 amino acids. CDR1 and CDR2 (germline): SGHNT, YYREEE (reference sequence). V was pared by 6 bases and J by 5 bases, with 10 bases of the junction left unmatched. For the CDR3, the DNA is TGTGCCAGCACCTCTCCGGGACTAGATAACGAGCAGTACTTC. Residues: CASTSPGLDNEQYF.

The chain combines TRBV23-1 with TRBJ1-3, with a weak D call TRBD1 (6 bases). TRBV23-1 is given ORF status, its function remaining uncertain. The CDR3 has 16 residues. V was clipped by 3 bases and J by 4 bases, with 16 bases between them. The CDR3 bases are TGCGCCAGCAGTCATAGACGGGGGGGCACGGGAAACACCATATATTTT. Its translation is CASSHRRGGTGNTIYF.

This chain links TRBV6-6 with TRBJ2-1, with D tentatively TRBD2 (5 bases). CDR3 size: 15 residues. Germline V gives CDR1 MNHNY, CDR2 SVGAGI (reference sequence). V shed 0 bases and J shed 6 bases, with 12 bases lying between them. CDR3 nucleotides: TGTGCCAGCAGTTACTCCCCCACCGGGATCAATGAGCAGTTCTTC. Translation: CASSYSPTGINEQFF.

The rearrangement uses TRBV5-6 and TRBJ1-3; TRBD1 is a possible D gene (6 bases). CDR1 is SGHDT, CDR2 YYEEEE, per germline. Trimming pared 0 bases from V and 2 bases from J, leaving 9 bases between. The CDR3 spans 15 residues. CDR3 DNA sequence: TGTGCCAGCAGCTTGGCAGGGGCGACTGGAAACACCATATATTTT. The encoded protein is CASSLAGATGNTIYF.

The chain uses TRBV28 and TRBJ2-5; TRBD1 matches 8 bases. This CDR3 spans 14 amino acids. Germline CDR1 reads MDHEN; CDR2 reads SYDVKM. With V trimmed by 6 bases and J by 5 bases, 8 bases remained unmatched. DNA of the CDR3: TGTGCCAGCAGGTATCAGGGGGCCGGGGAGACCCAGTACTTC. Amino acids: CASRYQGAGETQYF.

The genes are TRBV2 and TRBJ2-7; D possibly corresponds to TRBD2 (5 bases). Germline V gene data show CDR1 as SNHLY and CDR2 as FYNNEI. The CDR3 length is 14 residues. Trimming took off 2 bases at V and 5 bases at J, with 13 bases between the two ends. The CDR3 DNA sequence: TGTGCCAGCAGTGAATCCGGAGAGGGCGACGAGCAGTACTTC. Its protein is CASSESGEGDEQYF.

The chain has TRBV20-1 and TRBJ2-1; D is tentatively TRBD1 or TRBD2 (5 bases each). Trimming pared 1 base from V and 3 bases from J, leaving 16 bases between. CDR1 and CDR2 (germline): DFQATT, SNEGSKA (reference sequence). The CDR3 is 16 residues long. CDR3 DNA: TGCAGTGCTAGAGGGGGGTCCCTAACAAACTACAATGAGCAGTTCTTC. Residues: CSARGGSLTNYNEQFF.

The chain has TRBV12-3 or TRBV12-4 and TRBJ2-3; 12 nucleotides line up with TRBD2. This CDR3 is 17 amino acids long. After removal of 6 bases from V and 2 bases from J, the junction contained 9 bases not matched to a gene. CDR3 sequence: CASSQGTSGFYTDTQYF. CDR3 nucleotides: TGTGCCAGCAGCCAAGGGACTAGCGGGTTTTACACAGATACGCAGTATTTT.

The rearrangement links TRBV5-8 to TRBJ2-1, with D possibly matching TRBD1 (7 bases). The ends were cut back, 2 bases at V and 5 bases at J, with 11 bases in the middle. The CDR3 has 14 amino acids. From germline, CDR1 is SGHTS and CDR2 YDEGEE. The chain's CDR3 is CASSFQGEDNEQFF. DNA of the CDR3: TGTGCCAGCAGCTTTCAGGGGGAGGACAATGAGCAGTTCTTC.

This clonotype was detected only once. The chain has TRBV6-2 or TRBV6-3 and TRBJ2-1; perhaps TRBD1 as D (6 bases). V shed 1 base and J shed 9 bases, with 22 bases lying between them. The CDR3 extends over 17 amino acids. Germline CDR1 and CDR2: MNHEY and SVGEGT. The CDR3, as DNA: TGTGCCAGCAGTTACTGGACGAGGGGGATTGAGACCAGTGAGCAGTTCTTC. Translating gives CASSYWTRGIETSEQFF.

V gene TRBV11-1 combines with J gene TRBJ2-1; the match to TRBD2 covers 10 bases. CDR3 length equals 20 residues. The germline gives CDR1 SGHAT, CDR2 FQDESV (reference sequence). Trimming at V came to 2 bases and at J to 0 bases, leaving 13 bases not matched to a gene. The CDR3 loop reads CASSLSELAGRTSSYNEQFF. The CDR3 DNA follows: TGTGCCAGCAGCTTATCGGAACTAGCGGGGAGGACGAGCTCCTACAATGAGCAGTTCTTC.

V gene TRBV4-3 combines with J gene TRBJ2-1, with D perhaps being TRBD1 or TRBD2 (5 bases each). Germline V lookup: CDR1 LGHNA, CDR2 YSLEER. There are 14 residues in the CDR3. Between the trimmed V and J ends, which lost 0 bases and 9 bases, there was a span of 12 bases. CDR3 amino acids: CASSQEMWGFEQFF. CDR3 nucleotides: TGCGCCAGCAGCCAAGAGATGTGGGGGTTTGAGCAGTTCTTC.